A single sample gave rise to the 9 T cell receptor beta chains below, sequenced in a study of T-cell memory formation after mild COVID-19. TCRdb re-called the 5' RACE reads with MiXCR, one entry per CDR3 protein. The top ten clones hold around 20% of a sample with around 310,000 distinct CDR3 sequences, approximately 22% of them seen once. The sequencing sample was made of PBMCs or a T cell subset sorted from them (not recorded which). Receptor source: a man younger than 30 who had mild COVID-19 (a few samples of this study predate the infection). Cell type and time point are not known.

The chain couples TRBV5-1 to TRBJ1-2, with TRBD1 matching over 8 bases. J was trimmed by 7 bases and V by 4 bases; bases with no gene match: 12. The CDR3 contains 15 residues. Germline-derived CDR1 and CDR2 are SGHRS and YFSETQ. CDR3 nucleotides: TGCGCCAGCAGCGTAGGAGACAGGGGCCGCCGTGGCTACACCTTC. Translating gives CASSVGDRGRRGYTF. Using reference TRBV5-1 and TRBJ1-2 for the parts outside the CDR3, the full variable domain is KAGVTQTPRYLIKTRGQQVTLSCSPISGHRSVSWYQQTPGQGLQFLFEYFSETQRNKGNFPGRFSGRQFSNSRSEMNVSTLELGDSALYLCASSVGDRGRRGYTFGSGTRLTVV.

The genes are TRBV5-1 and TRBJ2-1; either TRBD1 or TRBD2 may fit D (5 bases each). CDR1 and CDR2 (germline): SGHRS, YFSETQ. The CDR3 runs to 15 residues. Deletions cut 0 bases from V and 8 bases from J, with 15 bases between. CDR3 sequence (DNA): TGCGCCAGCAGCTTGGAGGGACCGACTATTTATGAGCAGTTCTTC. Protein: CASSLEGPTIYEQFF. The variable domain in full, with the rest retrieved from reference TRBV5-1 and TRBJ2-1, is KAGVTQTPRYLIKTRGQQVTLSCSPISGHRSVSWYQQTPGQGLQFLFEYFSETQRNKGNFPGRFSGRQFSNSRSEMNVSTLELGDSALYLCASSLEGPTIYEQFFGPGTRLTVL.

V is TRBV7-9 and J is TRBJ1-5; tentatively, D is TRBD1 (5 bases). The CDR3 covers 13 residues. Trimming left V 5 bases short and J 6 bases short, with 11 bases between. The germline CDR1 and CDR2 sequences are SEHNR and FQNEAQ (reference sequence). The CDR3 DNA is TGTGCCAGCAGCCGGGGGTTCGGTCAGCCCCAGCATTTT. This gives the protein CASSRGFGQPQHF. Full variable domain (missing parts from reference TRBV7-9 and TRBJ1-5): DTGVSQNPRHKITKRGQNVTFRCDPISEHNRLYWYRQTLGQGPEFLTYFQNEAQLEKSRLLSDRFSAERPKGSFSTLEIQRTEQGDSAMYLCASSRGFGQPQHFGDGTRLSIL.

The chain has TRBV24-1 and TRBJ2-2, with no clear D. The CDR3 is made up of 12 amino acids. Trimming pared 4 bases from V and 1 base from J, leaving 0 bases between. Germline-derived CDR1 and CDR2 are KGHDR and SFDVKD. CDR3 in DNA: TGTGCCACCAGTGAGAACACCGGGGAGCTGTTTTTT. Translation gives CATSENTGELFF.

This chain connects TRBV9 to TRBJ1-1; possible D gene TRBD1, 5 bases. V was trimmed by 3 bases and J by 0 bases, leaving 9 bases between them. The CDR3 is 14 residues long. Germline assignment: CDR1 SGDLS and CDR2 YYNGEE. The CDR3 sequence is CASSATVMNTEAFF. CDR3 nucleotides: TGTGCCAGCAGCGCGACAGTTATGAACACTGAAGCTTTCTTT. Drawing the rest from reference TRBV9 and TRBJ1-1, the complete variable domain is DSGVTQTPKHLITATGQRVTLRCSPRSGDLSVYWYQQSLDQGLQFLIQYYNGEERAKGNILERFSAQQFPDLHSELNLSSLELGDSALYFCASSATVMNTEAFFGQGTRLTVV.

This clonotype was detected only a few times. This rearrangement joins TRBV20-1 to TRBJ1-1, with D hard to call. CDR3 length: 12 amino acids. Between the trimmed V and J ends, which lost 6 bases and 5 bases, there was a span of 13 bases. Germline CDR1 is DFQATT and CDR2 is SNEGSKA (reference sequence). The CDR3, as DNA: TGCAGTGCACACAGAGGCGCGACTGAAGCTTTCTTT. This codes for CSAHRGATEAFF.

With respect to this clonotype: At one boundary the junction diverges from the germline segment, which might be a read error. This chain uses TRBV7-7 with TRBJ2-1; 8 bases are a match to TRBD1. From germline, CDR1 is SSHAT and CDR2 FNYEAQ (reference sequence). The CDR3 extends over 15 amino acids. CDR3 residues: CASSLDRGSGNEQFF. Written as DNA, the CDR3 is TGTGCTAGCAGCCTCGACAGGGGATCGGGAAATGAGCAGTTCTTC.

CDR3 nucleotide sequence: TGTGCCAGCAGCCGAACGGAGAGCTCCTACAATGAGCAGTTCTTC. Protein sequence: CASSRTESSYNEQFF. V usage is TRBV3-1 and J usage is TRBJ2-1; D unresolved. Germline loops: CDR1 LGHDT, CDR2 YNNKEL (reference sequence). V lost 4 bases, J lost 0 bases, and 10 bases lay in between. This CDR3 spans 15 amino acids.

This clonotype appeared once. The chain combines TRBV20-1 with TRBJ2-2; 8 bases line up with TRBD1. V shed 2 bases, J shed 0 bases, and the junction held 2 bases outside the gene matches. This CDR3 spans 15 amino acids. Germline V CDR1 and CDR2: DFQATT, SNEGSKA (reference sequence). CDR3 nucleotide sequence: TGCAGTGCTAGAACGGACAGGGCGAACACCGGGGAGCTGTTTTTT. It is translated as CSARTDRANTGELFF.